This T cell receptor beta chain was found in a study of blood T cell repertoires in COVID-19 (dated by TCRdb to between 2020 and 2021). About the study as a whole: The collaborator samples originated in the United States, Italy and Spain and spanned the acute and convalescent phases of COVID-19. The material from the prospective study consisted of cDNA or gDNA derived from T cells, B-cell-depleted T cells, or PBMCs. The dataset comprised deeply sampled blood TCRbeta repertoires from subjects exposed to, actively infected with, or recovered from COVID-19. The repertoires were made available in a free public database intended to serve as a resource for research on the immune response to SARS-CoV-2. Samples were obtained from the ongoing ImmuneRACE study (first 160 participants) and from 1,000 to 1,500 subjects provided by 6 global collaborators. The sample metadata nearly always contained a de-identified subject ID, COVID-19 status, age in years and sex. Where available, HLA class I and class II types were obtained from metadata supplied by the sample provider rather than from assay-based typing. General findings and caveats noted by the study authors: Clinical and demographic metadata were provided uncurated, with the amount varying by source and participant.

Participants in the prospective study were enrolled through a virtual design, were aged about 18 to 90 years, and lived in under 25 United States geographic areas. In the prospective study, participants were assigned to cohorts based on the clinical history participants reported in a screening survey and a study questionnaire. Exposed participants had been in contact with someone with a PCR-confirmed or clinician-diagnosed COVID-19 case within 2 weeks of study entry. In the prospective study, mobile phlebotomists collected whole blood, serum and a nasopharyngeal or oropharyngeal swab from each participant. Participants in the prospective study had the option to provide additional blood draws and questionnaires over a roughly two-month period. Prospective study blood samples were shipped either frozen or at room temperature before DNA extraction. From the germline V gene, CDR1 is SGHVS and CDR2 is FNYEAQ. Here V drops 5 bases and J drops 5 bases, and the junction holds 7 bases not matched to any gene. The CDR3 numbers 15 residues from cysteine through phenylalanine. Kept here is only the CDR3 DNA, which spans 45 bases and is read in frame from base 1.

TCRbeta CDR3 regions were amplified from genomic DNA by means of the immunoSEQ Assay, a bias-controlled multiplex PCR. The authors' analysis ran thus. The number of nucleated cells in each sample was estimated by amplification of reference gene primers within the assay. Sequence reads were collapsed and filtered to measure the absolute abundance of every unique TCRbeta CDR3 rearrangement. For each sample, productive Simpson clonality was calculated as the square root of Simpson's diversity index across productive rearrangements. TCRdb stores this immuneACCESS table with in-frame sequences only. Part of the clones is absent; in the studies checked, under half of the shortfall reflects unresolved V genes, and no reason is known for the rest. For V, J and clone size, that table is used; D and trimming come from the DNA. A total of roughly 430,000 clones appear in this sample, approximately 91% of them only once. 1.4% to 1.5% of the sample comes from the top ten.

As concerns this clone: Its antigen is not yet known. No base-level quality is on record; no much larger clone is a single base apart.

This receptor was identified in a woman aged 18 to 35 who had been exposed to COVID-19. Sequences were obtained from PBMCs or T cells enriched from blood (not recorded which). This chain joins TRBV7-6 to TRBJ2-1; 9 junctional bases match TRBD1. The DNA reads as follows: TGTGCCAGCAGCGACCGGGACAGGGCCCACAATGAGCAGTTCTTC. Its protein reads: CASSDRDRAHNEQFF.